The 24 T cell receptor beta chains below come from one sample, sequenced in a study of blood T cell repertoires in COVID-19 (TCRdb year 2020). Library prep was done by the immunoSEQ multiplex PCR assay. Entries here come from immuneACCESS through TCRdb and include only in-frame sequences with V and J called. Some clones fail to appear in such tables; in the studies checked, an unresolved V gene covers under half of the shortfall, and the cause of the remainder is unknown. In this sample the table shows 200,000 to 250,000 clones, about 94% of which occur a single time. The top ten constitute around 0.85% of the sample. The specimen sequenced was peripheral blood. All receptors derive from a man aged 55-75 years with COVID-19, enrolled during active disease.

The CDR3 nucleotides are TGTGCCAGTAGTCCTAGCCATAGGTACGAGCAGTACTTC. Residues: CASSPSHRYEQYF. The V gene is TRBV19, the J gene TRBJ2-7, with D possibly matching TRBD2 (5 bases). The V gene lost 5 bases and the J gene lost 4 bases, with 12 bases spanning the gap. Per the germline V gene, CDR1 is LNHDA and CDR2 is SQIVND (reference sequence). This CDR3 is built from 13 residues.

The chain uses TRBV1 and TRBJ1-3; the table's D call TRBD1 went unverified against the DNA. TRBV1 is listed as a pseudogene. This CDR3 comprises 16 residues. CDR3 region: CTSSRSRDCSGNTIYF. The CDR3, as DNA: TGCACCAGCAGCCGAAGCAGGGATTGCTCTGGAAACACCATATATTTT.

CDR3 bases: TGCGCCAGCAGCCAAGAGGTACAGGGTGGCTACGAGCAGTACTTC. Protein product: CASSQEVQGGYEQYF. This rearrangement joins TRBV4-1 to TRBJ2-7; TRBD1 is a possible D gene (6 bases). Germline V CDR1 and CDR2: MGHRA, YSYEKL. The CDR3 is made up of 15 amino acids. Deletions cut 0 bases from V and 3 bases from J, with 12 bases between.

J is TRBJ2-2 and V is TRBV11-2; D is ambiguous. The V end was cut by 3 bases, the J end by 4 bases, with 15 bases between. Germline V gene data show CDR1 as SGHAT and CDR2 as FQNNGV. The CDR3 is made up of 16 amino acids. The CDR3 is CASSFLYSPITGELFF. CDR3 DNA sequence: TGTGCCAGCAGCTTTTTGTACTCTCCTATCACCGGGGAGCTGTTTTTT.

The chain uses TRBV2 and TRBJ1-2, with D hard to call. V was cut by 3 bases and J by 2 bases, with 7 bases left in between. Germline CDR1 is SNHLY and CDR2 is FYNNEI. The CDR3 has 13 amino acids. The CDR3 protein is CASSDEANYGYTF. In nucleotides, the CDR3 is TGTGCCAGCAGTGATGAGGCCAACTATGGCTACACCTTC.

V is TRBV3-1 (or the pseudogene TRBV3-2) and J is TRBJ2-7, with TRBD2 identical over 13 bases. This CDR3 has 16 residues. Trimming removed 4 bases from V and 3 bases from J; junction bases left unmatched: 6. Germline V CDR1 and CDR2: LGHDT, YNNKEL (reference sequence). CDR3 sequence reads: CASSRTSGRGGYEQYF. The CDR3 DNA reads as TGTGCCAGCAGCCGGACTAGCGGGAGAGGGGGCTACGAGCAGTACTTC.

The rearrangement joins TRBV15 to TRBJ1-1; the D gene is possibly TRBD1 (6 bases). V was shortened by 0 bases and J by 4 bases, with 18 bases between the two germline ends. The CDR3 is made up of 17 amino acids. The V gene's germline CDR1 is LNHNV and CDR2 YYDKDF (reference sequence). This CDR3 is CATSRDRGAKRGTEAFF. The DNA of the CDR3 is TGTGCCACCAGCAGAGATCGGGGGGCGAAAAGAGGCACTGAAGCTTTCTTT.

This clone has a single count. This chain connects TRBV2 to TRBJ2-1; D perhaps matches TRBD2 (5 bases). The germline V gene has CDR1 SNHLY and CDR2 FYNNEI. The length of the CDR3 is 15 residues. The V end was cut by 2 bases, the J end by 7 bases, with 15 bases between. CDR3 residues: CASSEYMSGWNEQFF. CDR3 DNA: TGTGCCAGCAGTGAATATATGTCGGGGTGGAATGAGCAGTTCTTC. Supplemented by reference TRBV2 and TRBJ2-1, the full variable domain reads EPEVTQTPSHQVTQMGQEVILRCVPISNHLYFYWYRQILGQKVEFLVSFYNNEISEKSEIFDDQFSVERPDGSNFTLKIRSTKLEDSAMYFCASSEYMSGWNEQFFGPGTRLTVL.

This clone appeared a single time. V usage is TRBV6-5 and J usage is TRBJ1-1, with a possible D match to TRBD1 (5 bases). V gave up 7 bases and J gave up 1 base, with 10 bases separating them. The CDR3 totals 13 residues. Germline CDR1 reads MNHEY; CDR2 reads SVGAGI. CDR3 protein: CASTQGQNTEAFF. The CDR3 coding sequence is TGTGCCAGCACCCAAGGACAGAACACTGAAGCTTTCTTT.

CDR3 nucleotides: TGTGCCAGCAGCCAAGAGGGAGCTAAGCAGTTCTTC. Protein product: CASSQEGAKQFF. The chain links TRBV3-1 (or the pseudogene TRBV3-2) to TRBJ2-1, with a weak D call TRBD2 (5 bases). The CDR3 is 12 residues long. Germline CDR1 reads LGHDT; CDR2 reads YNNKEL (reference sequence). V was trimmed by 0 bases and J by 11 bases, leaving 8 bases between them.

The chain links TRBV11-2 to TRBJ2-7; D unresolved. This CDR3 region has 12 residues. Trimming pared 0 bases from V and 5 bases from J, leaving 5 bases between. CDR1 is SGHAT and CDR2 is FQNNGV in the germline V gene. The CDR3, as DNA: TGTGCCAGCAGCTTAGATATCCACGAGCAGTACTTC. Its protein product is CASSLDIHEQYF.

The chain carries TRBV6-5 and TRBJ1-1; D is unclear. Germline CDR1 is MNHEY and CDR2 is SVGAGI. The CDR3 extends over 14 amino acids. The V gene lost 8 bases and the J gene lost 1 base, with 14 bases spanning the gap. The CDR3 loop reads CASWKSGRNTEAFF. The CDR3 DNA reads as TGTGCCAGCTGGAAATCAGGAAGGAACACTGAAGCTTTCTTT.

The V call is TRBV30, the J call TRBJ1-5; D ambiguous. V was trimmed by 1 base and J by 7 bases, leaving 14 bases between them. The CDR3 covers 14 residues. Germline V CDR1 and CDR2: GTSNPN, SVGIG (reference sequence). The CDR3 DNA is TGTGCCTGGAGTGCTGACATTGCATACCAGCCCCAGCATTTT. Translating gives CAWSADIAYQPQHF. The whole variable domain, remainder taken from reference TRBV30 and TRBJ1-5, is SQTIHQWPATLVQPVGSPLSLECTVEGTSNPNLYWYRQAAGRGLQLLFYSVGIGQISSEVPQNLSASRPQDRQFILSSKKLLLSDSGFYLCAWSADIAYQPQHFGDGTRLSIL.

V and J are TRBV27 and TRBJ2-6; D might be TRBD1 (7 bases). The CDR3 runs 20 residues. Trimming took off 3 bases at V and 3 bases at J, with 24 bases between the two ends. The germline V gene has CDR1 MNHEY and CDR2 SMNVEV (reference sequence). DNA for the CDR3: TGTGCCAGCAGTTTGACCTATGGGGCAGGGGGACTGGTTGGGGCCAACGTCCTGACTTTC. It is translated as CASSLTYGAGGLVGANVLTF.

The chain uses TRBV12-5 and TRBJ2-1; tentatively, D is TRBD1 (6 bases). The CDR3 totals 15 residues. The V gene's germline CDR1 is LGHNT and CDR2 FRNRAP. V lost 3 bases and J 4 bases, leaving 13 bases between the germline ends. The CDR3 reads CASGFWDKGYNEQFF. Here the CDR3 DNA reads TGTGCTAGTGGTTTCTGGGACAAGGGGTACAATGAGCAGTTCTTC. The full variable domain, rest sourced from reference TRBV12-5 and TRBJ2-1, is DARVTQTPRHKVTEMGQEVTMRCQPILGHNTVFWYRQTMMQGLELLAYFRNRAPLDDSGMPKDRFSAEMPDATLATLKIQPSEPRDSAVYFCASGFWDKGYNEQFFGPGTRLTVL.

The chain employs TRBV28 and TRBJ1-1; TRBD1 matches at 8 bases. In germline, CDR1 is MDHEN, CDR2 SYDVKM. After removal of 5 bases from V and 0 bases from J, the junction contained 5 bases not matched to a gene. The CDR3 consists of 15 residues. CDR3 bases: TGTGCCAGCAGTGGTGGACAGGGCTTGAACACTGAAGCTTTCTTT. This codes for CASSGGQGLNTEAFF.

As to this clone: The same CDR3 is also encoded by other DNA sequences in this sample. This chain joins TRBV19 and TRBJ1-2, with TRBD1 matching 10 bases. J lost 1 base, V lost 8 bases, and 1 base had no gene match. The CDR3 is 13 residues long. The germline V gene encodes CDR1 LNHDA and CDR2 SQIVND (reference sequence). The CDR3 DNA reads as TGTGCCAGTGGGACAGGGGTTAACTATGGCTACACCTTC. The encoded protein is CASGTGVNYGYTF.

The CDR3 bases are TGTGCCAGCAGTGAAGTCGGGACTAGCATCAATGAGCAGTTCTTC. This sequence encodes CASSEVGTSINEQFF. This sequence joins TRBV2 and TRBJ2-1; TRBD2 agrees at 9 bases. This CDR3 comprises 15 residues. CDR1 is SNHLY, CDR2 FYNNEI, per germline. Losses at the gene ends were 1 base for V and 6 bases for J; bases not matched to a gene: 4.

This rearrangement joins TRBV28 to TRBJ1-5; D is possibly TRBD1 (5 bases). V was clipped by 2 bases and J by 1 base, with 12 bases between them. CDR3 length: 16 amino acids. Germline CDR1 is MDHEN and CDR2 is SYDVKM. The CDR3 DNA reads TGTGCCAGCAGTTTAAGGCAGGGCAGAAGCAATCAGCCCCAGCATTTT. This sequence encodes CASSLRQGRSNQPQHF.

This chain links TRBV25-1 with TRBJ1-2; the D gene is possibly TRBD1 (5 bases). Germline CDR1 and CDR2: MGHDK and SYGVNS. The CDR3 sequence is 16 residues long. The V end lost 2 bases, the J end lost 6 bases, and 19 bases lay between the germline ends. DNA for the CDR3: TGTGCCAGCAGTGAAACCAGACGTGGGGGGAGGGATGGCTACACCTTC. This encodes CASSETRRGGRDGYTF.

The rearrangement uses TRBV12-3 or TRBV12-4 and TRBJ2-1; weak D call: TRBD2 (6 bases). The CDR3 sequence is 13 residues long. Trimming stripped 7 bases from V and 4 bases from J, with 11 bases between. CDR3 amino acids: CASTRGGYNEQFF. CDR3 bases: TGTGCCAGCACCCGTGGGGGGTACAATGAGCAGTTCTTC.

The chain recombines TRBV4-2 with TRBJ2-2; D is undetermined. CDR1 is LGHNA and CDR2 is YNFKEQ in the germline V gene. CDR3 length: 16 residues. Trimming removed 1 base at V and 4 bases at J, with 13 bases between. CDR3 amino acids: CASSQAPPPVTGELFF. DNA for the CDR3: TGTGCCAGCAGCCAAGCTCCTCCGCCGGTCACCGGGGAGCTGTTTTTT.

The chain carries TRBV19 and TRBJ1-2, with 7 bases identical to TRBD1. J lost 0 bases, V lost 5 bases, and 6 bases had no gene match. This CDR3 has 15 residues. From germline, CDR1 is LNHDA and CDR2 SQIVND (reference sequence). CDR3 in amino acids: CASSWDSGANYGYTF. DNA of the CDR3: TGTGCCAGTAGTTGGGACAGCGGAGCTAACTATGGCTACACCTTC.

The CDR3 nucleotides read TGTGCCAGCAGCCCGTTGACAGGGGACGAGCAGTACTTC. Translation: CASSPLTGDEQYF. The V call is TRBV5-4, the J call TRBJ2-7; 8 bases match TRBD1. J gave up 5 bases and V 4 bases, and 5 bases lay outside the gene matches. The germline V gene encodes CDR1 SGHNT and CDR2 YYREEE (reference sequence). This CDR3 spans 13 amino acids.